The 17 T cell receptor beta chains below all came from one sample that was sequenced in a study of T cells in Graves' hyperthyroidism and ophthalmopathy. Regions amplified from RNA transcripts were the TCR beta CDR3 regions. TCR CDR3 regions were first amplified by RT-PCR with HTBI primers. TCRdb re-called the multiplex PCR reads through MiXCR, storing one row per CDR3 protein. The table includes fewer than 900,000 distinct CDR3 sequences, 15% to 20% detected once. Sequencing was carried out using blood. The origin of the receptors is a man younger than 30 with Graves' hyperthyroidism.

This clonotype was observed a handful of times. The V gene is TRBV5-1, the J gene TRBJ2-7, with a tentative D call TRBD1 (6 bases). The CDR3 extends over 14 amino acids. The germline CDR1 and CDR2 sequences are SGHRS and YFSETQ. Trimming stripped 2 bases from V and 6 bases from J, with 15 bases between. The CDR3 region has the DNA TGCGCCAGCAGCTTACTTCAGGGGTCGAGCGAGCAGTACTTC. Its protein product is CASSLLQGSSEQYF. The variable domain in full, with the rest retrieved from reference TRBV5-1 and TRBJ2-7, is KAGVTQTPRYLIKTRGQQVTLSCSPISGHRSVSWYQQTPGQGLQFLFEYFSETQRNKGNFPGRFSGRQFSNSRSEMNVSTLELGDSALYLCASSLLQGSSEQYFGPGTRLTVT.

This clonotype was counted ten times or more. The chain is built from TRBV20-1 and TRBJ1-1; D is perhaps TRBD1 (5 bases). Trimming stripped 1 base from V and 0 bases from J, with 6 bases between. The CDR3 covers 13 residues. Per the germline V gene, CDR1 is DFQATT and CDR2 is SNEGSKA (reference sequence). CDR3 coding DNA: TGCAGTGCTAGAGCCAGGGTGAACACTGAAGCTTTCTTT. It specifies CSARARVNTEAFF.

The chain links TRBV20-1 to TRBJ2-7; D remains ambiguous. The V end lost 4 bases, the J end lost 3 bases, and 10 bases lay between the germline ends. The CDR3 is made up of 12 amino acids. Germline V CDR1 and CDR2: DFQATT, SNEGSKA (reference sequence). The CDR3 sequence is CSAKGFNYEQYF. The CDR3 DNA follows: TGCAGTGCTAAAGGTTTTAACTACGAGCAGTACTTC.

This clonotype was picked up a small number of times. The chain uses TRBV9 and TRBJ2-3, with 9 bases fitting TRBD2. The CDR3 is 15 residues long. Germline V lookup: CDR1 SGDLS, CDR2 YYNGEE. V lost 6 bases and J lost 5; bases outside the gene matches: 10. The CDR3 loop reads CASTRGGRAGDTQYF. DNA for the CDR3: TGTGCCAGCACAAGGGGCGGGAGGGCCGGAGATACGCAGTATTTT.

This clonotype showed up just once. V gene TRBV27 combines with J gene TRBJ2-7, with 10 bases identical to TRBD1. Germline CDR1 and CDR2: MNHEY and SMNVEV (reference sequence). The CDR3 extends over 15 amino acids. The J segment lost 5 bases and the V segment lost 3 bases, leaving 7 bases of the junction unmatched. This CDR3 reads CASSFDRDRGDEQYF. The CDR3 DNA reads TGTGCCAGCAGTTTTGACCGGGACAGGGGAGACGAGCAGTACTTC.

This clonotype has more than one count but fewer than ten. The CDR3 region is CASSQGLGVGELFF. The CDR3 region has the DNA TGCGCCAGCAGCCAGGGATTGGGGGTCGGGGAGCTGTTTTTT. The chain couples TRBV4-1 to TRBJ2-2; D is perhaps TRBD1 or TRBD2 (5 bases each). The CDR3 runs 14 residues. V lost 3 bases and J lost 7, with 12 bases in between. Germline V gene sequence: CDR1 MGHRA, CDR2 YSYEKL.

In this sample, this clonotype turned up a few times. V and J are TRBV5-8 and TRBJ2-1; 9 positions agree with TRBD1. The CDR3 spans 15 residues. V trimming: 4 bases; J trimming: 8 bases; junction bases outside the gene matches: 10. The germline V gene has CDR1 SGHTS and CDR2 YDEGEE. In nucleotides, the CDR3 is TGTGCCAGCAGCCCCGGGACAGGGTTTCCCTATGAGCAGTTCTTC. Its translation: CASSPGTGFPYEQFF.

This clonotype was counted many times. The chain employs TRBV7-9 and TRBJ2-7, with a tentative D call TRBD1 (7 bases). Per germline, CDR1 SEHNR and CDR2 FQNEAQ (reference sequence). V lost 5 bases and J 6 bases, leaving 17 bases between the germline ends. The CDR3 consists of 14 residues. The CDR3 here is CASSPNRRGPEQYF. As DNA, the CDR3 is TGTGCCAGCAGCCCTAACAGGAGGGGGCCCGAGCAGTACTTC.

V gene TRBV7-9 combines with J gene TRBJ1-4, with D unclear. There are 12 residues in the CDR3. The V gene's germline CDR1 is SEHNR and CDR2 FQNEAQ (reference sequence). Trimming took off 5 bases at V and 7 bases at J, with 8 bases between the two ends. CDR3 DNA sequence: TGTGCCAGCAGCCCCGCCGCTGAAAAACTGTTTTTT. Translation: CASSPAAEKLFF.

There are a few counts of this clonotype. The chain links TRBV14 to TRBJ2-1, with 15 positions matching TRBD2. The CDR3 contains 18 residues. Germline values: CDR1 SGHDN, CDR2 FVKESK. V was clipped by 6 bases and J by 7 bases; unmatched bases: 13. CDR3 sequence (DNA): TGTGCCAGCAGTCATCCGGGACTAGCGGGAGGCCCCTCGAATGAGCAGTTCTTC. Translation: CASSHPGLAGGPSNEQFF.

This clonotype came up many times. CDR3 in DNA: TGCAGTGCTAGAGTCTGGGGGACAGGGGACCCCTACGAGCAGTACTTC. This codes for CSARVWGTGDPYEQYF. This sequence joins TRBV20-1 and TRBJ2-7; the match to TRBD1 covers 10 bases. The CDR3 runs 16 residues. The V and J ends lost 1 base and 2 bases, in that order; junction bases with no gene match: 8. Germline lookup yields CDR1 DFQATT and CDR2 SNEGSKA (reference sequence).

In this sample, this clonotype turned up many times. DNA for the CDR3: TGTGCCATCCGGGACGCTGGGATAAATGAGCAGTTCTTC. This codes for CAIRDAGINEQFF. This chain links TRBV2 with TRBJ2-1; either TRBD1 or TRBD2 may supply D (5 bases each). This CDR3 has 13 residues. Germline-derived CDR1 and CDR2 are SNHLY and FYNNEI. The ends were cut back, 10 bases at V and 7 bases at J, with 17 bases in the middle.

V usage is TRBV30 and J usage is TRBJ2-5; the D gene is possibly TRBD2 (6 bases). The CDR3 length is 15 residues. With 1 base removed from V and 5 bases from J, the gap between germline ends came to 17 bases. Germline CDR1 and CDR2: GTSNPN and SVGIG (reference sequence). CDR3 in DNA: TGTGCCTGGAGTGAGGAGGGCCACCTCCGGGAGACCCAGTACTTC. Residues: CAWSEEGHLRETQYF.

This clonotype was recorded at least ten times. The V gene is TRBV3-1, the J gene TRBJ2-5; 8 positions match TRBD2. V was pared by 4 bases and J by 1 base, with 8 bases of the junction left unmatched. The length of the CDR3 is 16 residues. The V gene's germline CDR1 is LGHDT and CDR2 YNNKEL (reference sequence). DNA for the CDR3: TGTGCCAGCAGCCCATTCGCGGGAGGTTCCCAAGAGACCCAGTACTTC. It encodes CASSPFAGGSQETQYF.

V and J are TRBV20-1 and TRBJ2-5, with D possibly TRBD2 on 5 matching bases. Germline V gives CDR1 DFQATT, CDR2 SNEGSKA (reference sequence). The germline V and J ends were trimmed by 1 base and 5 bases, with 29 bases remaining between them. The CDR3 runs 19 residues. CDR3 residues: CSARAEGLAQRRDSETQYF. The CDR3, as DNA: TGCAGTGCTAGAGCAGAGGGATTAGCCCAGCGGCGTGATAGCGAGACCCAGTACTTC.

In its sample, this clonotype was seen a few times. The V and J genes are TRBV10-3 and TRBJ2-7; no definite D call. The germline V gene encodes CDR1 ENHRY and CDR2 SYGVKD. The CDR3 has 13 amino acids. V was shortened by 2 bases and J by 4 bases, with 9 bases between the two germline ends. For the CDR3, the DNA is TGTGCCATCAGTGAGAGGGATGAGTACGAGCAGTACTTC. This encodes CAISERDEYEQYF.

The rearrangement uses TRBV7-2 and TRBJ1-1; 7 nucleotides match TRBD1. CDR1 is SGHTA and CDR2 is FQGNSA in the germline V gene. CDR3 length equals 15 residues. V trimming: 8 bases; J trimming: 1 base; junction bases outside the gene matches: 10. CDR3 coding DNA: TGTGCCAGCCGGGGAGGGGGCACTGGGAACACTGAAGCTTTCTTT. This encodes CASRGGGTGNTEAFF.